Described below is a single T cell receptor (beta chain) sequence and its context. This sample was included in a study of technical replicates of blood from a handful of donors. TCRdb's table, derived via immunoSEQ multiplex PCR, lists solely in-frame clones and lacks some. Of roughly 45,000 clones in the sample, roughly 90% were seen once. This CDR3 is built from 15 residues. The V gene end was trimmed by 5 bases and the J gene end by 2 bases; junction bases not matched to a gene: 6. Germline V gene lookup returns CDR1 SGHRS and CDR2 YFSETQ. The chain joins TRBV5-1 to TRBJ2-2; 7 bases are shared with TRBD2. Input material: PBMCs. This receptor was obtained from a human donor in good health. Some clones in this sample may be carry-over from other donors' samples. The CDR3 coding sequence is TGCGCCAGCAGTGCCAGCGGGGATAACACCGGGGAGCTGTTTTTT. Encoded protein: CASSASGDNTGELFF.